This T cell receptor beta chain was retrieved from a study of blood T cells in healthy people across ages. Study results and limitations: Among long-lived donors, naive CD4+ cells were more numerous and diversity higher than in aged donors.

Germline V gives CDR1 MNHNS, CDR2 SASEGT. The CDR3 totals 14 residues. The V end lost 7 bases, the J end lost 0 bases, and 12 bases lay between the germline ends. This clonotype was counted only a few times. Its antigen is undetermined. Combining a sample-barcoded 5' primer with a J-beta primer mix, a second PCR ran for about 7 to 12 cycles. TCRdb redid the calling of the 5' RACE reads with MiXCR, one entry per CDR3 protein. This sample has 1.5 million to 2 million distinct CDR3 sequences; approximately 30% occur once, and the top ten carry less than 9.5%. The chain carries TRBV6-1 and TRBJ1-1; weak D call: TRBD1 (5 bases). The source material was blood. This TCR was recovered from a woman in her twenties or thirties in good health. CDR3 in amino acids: CASISRQLNTEAFF. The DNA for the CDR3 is TGTGCCAGCATTTCACGACAGCTGAACACTGAAGCTTTCTTT.